The source of this T cell receptor (beta chain) is a study of cytomegalovirus exposure and HLA in healthy donors. Trimming took 1 base from V and 4 from J; bases not matched to a gene: 1. The CDR3 is made up of 14 amino acids. The germline CDR1 and CDR2 sequences are SNHLY and FYNNEI. Libraries were prepared by immunoSEQ multiplex PCR; TCRdb keeps only in-frame clonotypes and omits some of them. The table shows hundreds of thousands of clones, with 88% occurring only once. The clonotype originates from a woman under 30 in good health and CMV-seronegative. The chain has TRBV2 and TRBJ1-5, with 7 bases matching TRBD1. Sequenced material: PBMCs. Written as DNA, the CDR3 is TGTGCCAGCAGTGAAGGGGACAGTAATCAGCCCCAGCATTTT. Its translation: CASSEGDSNQPQHF.